One sample yielded the 20 T cell receptor beta chains listed below, sequenced in a study of monozygotic twins with inflammatory bowel disease. TCRdb re-called the 5' RACE reads, yielding one record per CDR3 amino acid sequence without DNA. This sample's table has nearly 45,000 distinct CDR3 sequences. The material sequenced was blood. The receptors here all came from a human donor with ulcerative colitis or Crohn's disease, or a healthy co-twin of an affected twin (not recorded which).

The rearrangement links TRBV20-1 to TRBJ1-2; the TRBD1 assignment by TCRdb is unverifiable without DNA. Germline-derived CDR1 and CDR2 are DFQATT and SNEGSKA (reference sequence). The CDR3 totals 12 residues. This CDR3 is CSAQQGGHGYTF.

The rearrangement links TRBV10-3 to TRBJ2-7; TCRdb picks TRBD2, but there is no DNA to check that call. CDR3 size: 12 residues. Germline CDR1 ENHRY, CDR2 SYGVKD. The CDR3 spells CAISGGMGEQYF.

The chain combines TRBV5-1 with TRBJ2-7; TCRdb designates TRBD1, a call that cannot be tested without DNA. Germline V gene sequence: CDR1 SGHRS, CDR2 YFSETQ. This CDR3 has 15 residues. The CDR3 sequence is CASSPDRTASYEQYF.

The CDR3 protein is CASSEGRGAETQYF. The chain is built from TRBV10-1 and TRBJ2-5; as DNA is missing, the TRBD1 call by TCRdb cannot be tested. The length of the CDR3 is 14 residues. CDR1 is WNHNN, CDR2 SYGVQD, per germline (reference sequence).

The chain is built from TRBV5-1 and TRBJ2-3. Germline CDR1 and CDR2: SGHRS and YFSETQ. The CDR3 totals 15 residues. CDR3 in amino acids: CASSNSLSSTDTQYF.

The CDR3 spells CASSSRGRAYGEQFF. This rearrangement joins TRBV7-9 to TRBJ2-1; with no DNA, the TCRdb D assignment of TRBD1 cannot be verified. The CDR3 is 15 amino acids. CDR1 is SEHNR, CDR2 FQNEAQ, per germline (reference sequence).

The gene calls are TRBV5-1 and TRBJ2-2; TCRdb's D call of TRBD1 is untestable without DNA. The CDR3 has 14 residues. The germline CDR1 and CDR2 sequences are SGHRS and YFSETQ. The CDR3 loop is CASLRDTNTGELFF.

The chain is built from TRBV5-1 and TRBJ1-4; no DNA is available, so the TRBD1 call from TCRdb remains unchecked. The CDR3 has 18 amino acids. Germline values: CDR1 SGHRS, CDR2 YFSETQ. The chain's CDR3 is CASSLKQGTTATNEKLFF.

The CDR3 sequence is CASSLVGTSGNHEQYF. The chain recombines TRBV5-1 with TRBJ2-7; TCRdb selects TRBD2, and the lack of DNA leaves this call unchecked. Germline-derived CDR1 and CDR2 are SGHRS and YFSETQ. This CDR3 is 16 amino acids long.

The chain is built from TRBV6-1 and TRBJ1-2; TCRdb proposes TRBD1, but this gene call is untestable without DNA. Germline V CDR1 and CDR2: MNHNS, SASEGT. CDR3 length: 16 amino acids. This chain's CDR3 is CASSAPSGTGSGGYTF.

The chain has TRBV4-1 and TRBJ2-1; absent DNA, TCRdb's TRBD2 call cannot be checked. CDR1 and CDR2 (germline): MGHRA, YSYEKL. This CDR3 contains 19 residues. This CDR3 is CASSQAGRTSGAAYNEQFF.

The J gene is TRBJ1-6, the V gene TRBV12-3 or TRBV12-4. The CDR3 sequence is 13 residues long. The CDR3 reads CASSLKRNSPLHF.

CDR3 in amino acids: CASSFSHTGQYF. This chain connects TRBV7-2 to TRBJ2-7. The CDR3 contains 12 residues. Germline assignment: CDR1 SGHTA and CDR2 FQGNSA.

The CDR3 here is CASSPTGGHQPQHF. V and J are TRBV18 and TRBJ1-5; TCRdb's D call, TRBD1, is unchecked because there is no DNA. Looked up from germline, CDR1 is KGHSH and CDR2 is LQKENI. The CDR3 totals 14 residues.

The rearrangement joins TRBV19 to TRBJ1-6; the D call of TRBD1 rests on TCRdb alone, since no DNA is present to check it. The germline V gene encodes CDR1 LNHDA and CDR2 SQIVND (reference sequence). The CDR3 consists of 13 residues. This CDR3 reads CASSSTGAAPLHF.

The genes are TRBV11-2 and TRBJ2-1; TCRdb selects TRBD2, and the lack of DNA leaves this call unchecked. Germline V gene lookup returns CDR1 SGHAT and CDR2 FQNNGV. The CDR3 is 15 residues long. The CDR3 here is CASSLEVAGRDEQFF.

The chain combines TRBV20-1 with TRBJ1-2. The CDR3 runs to 13 residues. Germline V gives CDR1 DFQATT, CDR2 SNEGSKA (reference sequence). This CDR3 reads CSATKGPGGGYTF.

This chain uses TRBV5-1 with TRBJ2-2. This CDR3 comprises 15 residues. Germline CDR1 is SGHRS and CDR2 is YFSETQ. CDR3: CASSLRVVGPGELFF.

The chain combines TRBV11-2 with TRBJ1-3. There are 14 residues in the CDR3. Germline values: CDR1 SGHAT, CDR2 FQNNGV. This CDR3 reads CASSLIRDRNTIYF. Using reference TRBV11-2 and TRBJ1-3 for the parts outside the CDR3, the full variable domain is EAGVAQSPRYKIIEKRQSVAFWCNPISGHATLYWYQQILGQGPKLLIQFQNNGVVDDSQLPKDRFSAERLKGVDSTLKIQPAKLEDSAVYLCASSLIRDRNTIYFGEGSWLTVV.

The rearrangement joins TRBV24-1 to TRBJ2-1; the TCRdb call, TRBD2, lacks DNA for checking. This CDR3 spans 14 amino acids. Germline CDR1 and CDR2: KGHDR and SFDVKD. The CDR3 sequence: CATSVGRGGNEQFF.